The TCR beta chain under discussion was sequenced for a study of graft-versus-host responses after intestinal transplantation. Study summary: Every recipient had anti-thymocyte globulin induction and approximately three years of tacrolimus plus steroids.

The CDR3 consists of 16 residues. V shed 0 bases and J shed 8 bases, with 14 bases lying between them. Germline V gives CDR1 SGHAT, CDR2 FQNNGV. General study findings and limits: Recipient marrow harbored GvH clones, some of which surfaced first in ileum or blood.

Clones were read by immunoSEQ multiplex PCR, and TCRdb kept only the in-frame ones, dropping some. The sample has tens of thousands of clones, about 95% seen once; the top ten hold 0.23%. With respect to this clone: Its cognate antigen is unknown.

The chain has TRBV11-2 and TRBJ1-6, with D possibly TRBD1 on 6 matching bases. This specimen was unstimulated CD8+ T cells sorted from spleen or lymph node cells, taken before transplant. This sequence was found in a human donor who was the organ donor for an intestinal transplant. Here the CDR3 reads CASSLDPPGVYSPLHF. The CDR3 region has the DNA TGTGCCAGCAGCTTAGATCCACCAGGGGTTTATTCACCCCTCCACTTT. Together with reference TRBV11-2 and TRBJ1-6, the CDR3 gives the full variable domain: EAGVAQSPRYKIIEKRQSVAFWCNPISGHATLYWYQQILGQGPKLLIQFQNNGVVDDSQLPKDRFSAERLKGVDSTLKIQPAKLEDSAVYLCASSLDPPGVYSPLHFGNGTRLTVT.